The clone carrying this T cell receptor beta chain was seen a few times. Time point denoted: cycle 4 day 1 (C4D1), after 6 weeks of nivolumab. Every patient had relapsed following autologous stem cell transplantation, and cohorts differed in brentuximab vedotin exposure. The repertoire was sequenced with immunoSEQ multiplex PCR; TCRdb's copy has only in-frame clones and lacks some. Of roughly 25,000 clones detected, around three quarters appear once; the ten largest clones hold less than 35%. CDR3 length: 11 residues. The V and J ends lost 7 bases and 6 bases respectively, with 9 bases between them. CDR1 and CDR2 from the germline V gene are MNHEY and SVGAGI. This record belongs to a study of PD-1 blockade in classical Hodgkin lymphoma.

The V gene is TRBV6-5, the J gene TRBJ1-2; D ambiguous. The sequencing here drew on peripheral blood mononuclear cells (PBMCs), taken before the fourth cycle of nivolumab. This sequence was found in a human donor with classical Hodgkin lymphoma. Here the CDR3 DNA reads TGTGCCAGCATTCAGAATAATGGCTACACCTTC. Translated: CASIQNNGYTF.